The 11 T cell receptor beta chains given below trace back to one sample, sequenced in a study of OX40 agonist ivuxolimab in advanced cancers. The data were produced by immunoSEQ multiplex PCR, yet TCRdb's version contains in-frame clones alone and is incomplete. The table shows 50,000 to 75,000 clones, with around 86% occurring only once. Specimen: CD4+ or CD8+ T cells sorted from blood, collected in a trial of the OX40 agonist ivuxolimab. Every receptor here comes from an adult with an advanced solid tumor such as melanoma, head and neck, liver or kidney cancer.

The chain employs TRBV19 and TRBJ2-2; weak D call: TRBD2 (5 bases). Germline values: CDR1 LNHDA, CDR2 SQIVND (reference sequence). Trimming stripped 4 bases from V and 0 bases from J, with 12 bases between. CDR3 length: 16 amino acids. The CDR3 region is CASSTLRAANTGELFF. The CDR3 nucleotides read TGTGCCAGTAGTACTTTGAGGGCCGCGAACACCGGGGAGCTGTTTTTT.

This chain joins TRBV18 and TRBJ1-2, with 8 bases lining up with TRBD1. This CDR3 is 12 amino acids long. CDR1 and CDR2 (germline): KGHSH, LQKENI. Germline trimming cut 6 bases from V and 8 bases from J; bases unmatched to any gene: 5. The CDR3 sequence is CASSGDRRGYTF. Written as DNA, the CDR3 is TGTGCCAGCTCCGGGGACAGGCGAGGCTACACCTTC.

The CDR3 reads CASSSTSGAAYEQYF. The CDR3 coding sequence is TGTGCCAGCAGCTCAACTAGCGGGGCTGCCTACGAGCAGTACTTC. This sequence joins TRBV7-2 and TRBJ2-7; 10 positions agree with TRBD2. Trimming at V came to 4 bases and at J to 2 bases, leaving 5 bases not matched to a gene. CDR1 is SGHTA, CDR2 FQGNSA, per germline. The CDR3 spans 15 residues.

This clone was counted between two and nine times. J is TRBJ1-2 and V is TRBV9, with D tentatively TRBD1 (5 bases). Per germline, CDR1 SGDLS and CDR2 YYNGEE. This CDR3 has 12 amino acids. V lost 3 bases, J lost 8 bases, and 11 bases lay in between. The CDR3 bases are TGTGCCAGCAGCGCAGGGTCCTACGGCTACACCTTC. Amino acids: CASSAGSYGYTF.

This chain joins TRBV6-1 and TRBJ2-2; D tentatively reads TRBD1 or TRBD2 (5 bases each). Germline V gene data show CDR1 as MNHNS and CDR2 as SASEGT. V was pared by 9 bases and J by 4 bases, with 12 bases between. There are 13 residues in the CDR3. The CDR3 sequence: CASRAGSTGELFF. CDR3 DNA: TGTGCCAGTAGAGCAGGGAGCACCGGGGAGCTGTTTTTT.

V usage is TRBV7-9 and J usage is TRBJ1-1; no clear D gene. Germline loops: CDR1 SEHNR, CDR2 FQNEAQ (reference sequence). This CDR3 is built from 13 residues. Trimming pared 5 bases from V and 5 bases from J, leaving 12 bases between. CDR3 bases: TGTGCCAGCAGCCAAGCTTCCCAAACTGAAGCTTTCTTT. Translated: CASSQASQTEAFF. The full variable domain, with the rest looked up from reference TRBV7-9 and TRBJ1-1, is DTGVSQNPRHKITKRGQNVTFRCDPISEHNRLYWYRQTLGQGPEFLTYFQNEAQLEKSRLLSDRFSAERPKGSFSTLEIQRTEQGDSAMYLCASSQASQTEAFFGQGTRLTVV.

The chain is built from TRBV21-1 and TRBJ1-5. TRBV21-1 is shown as a pseudogene. The CDR3 spans 12 residues. DNA of the CDR3: TGTGCCACTCCACCCGGTGGGTGGCCCCAGCATTTT. This encodes CATPPGGWPQHF.

The CDR3 spells CASSRDWTGENYGYTF. The CDR3 DNA is TGCGCCAGCAGCCGCGACTGGACAGGGGAAAACTATGGCTACACCTTC. The chain has TRBV4-1 and TRBJ1-2; 9 bases match TRBD1. The junction had 8 bases not matched to a gene; V was cut back by 4 bases and J by 2 bases. Germline V gives CDR1 MGHRA, CDR2 YSYEKL. The CDR3 is 16 residues long.

By share, this clone counts as medium-sized. The rearrangement uses TRBV12-5 and TRBJ1-1; D might be TRBD1 (6 bases). This CDR3 has 14 amino acids. Germline V lookup: CDR1 LGHNT, CDR2 FRNRAP. V gave up 0 bases and J gave up 6 bases, with 11 bases separating them. The CDR3: CASGLVQGWSEAFF. CDR3 DNA: TGTGCTAGTGGTTTGGTACAGGGATGGTCTGAAGCTTTCTTT.

The V and J genes are TRBV7-2 and TRBJ2-1, with D maybe TRBD2 (5 bases). The ends were cut back, 5 bases at V and 2 bases at J, with 13 bases in the middle. Germline CDR1 reads SGHTA; CDR2 reads FQGNSA. The CDR3 has 15 residues. Here the CDR3 reads CASSPSVGTYNEQFF. DNA of the CDR3: TGTGCCAGCAGCCCGAGTGTCGGGACCTACAATGAGCAGTTCTTC.

This chain links TRBV5-1 with TRBJ2-5, with 10 bases fitting TRBD2. Germline loops: CDR1 SGHRS, CDR2 YFSETQ. This CDR3 region has 14 residues. The junction had 3 bases not matched to a gene; V was cut back by 2 bases and J by 5 bases. The CDR3 spells CASSFSGRDETQYF. The CDR3, as DNA: TGCGCCAGCAGCTTCAGCGGGAGGGATGAGACCCAGTACTTC.